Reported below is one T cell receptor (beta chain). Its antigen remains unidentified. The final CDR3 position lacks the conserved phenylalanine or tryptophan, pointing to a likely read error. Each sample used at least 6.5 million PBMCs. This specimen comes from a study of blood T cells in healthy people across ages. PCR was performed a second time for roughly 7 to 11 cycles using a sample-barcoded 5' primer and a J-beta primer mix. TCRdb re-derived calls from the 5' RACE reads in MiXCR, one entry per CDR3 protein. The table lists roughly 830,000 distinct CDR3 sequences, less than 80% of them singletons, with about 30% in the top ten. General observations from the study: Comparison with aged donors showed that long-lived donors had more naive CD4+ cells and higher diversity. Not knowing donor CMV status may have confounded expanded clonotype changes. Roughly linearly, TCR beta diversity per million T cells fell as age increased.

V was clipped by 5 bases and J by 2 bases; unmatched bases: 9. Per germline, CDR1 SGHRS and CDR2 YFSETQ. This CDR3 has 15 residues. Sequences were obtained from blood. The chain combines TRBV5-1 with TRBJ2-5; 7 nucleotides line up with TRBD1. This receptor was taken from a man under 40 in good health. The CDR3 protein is CASRKLGQPQETQYI. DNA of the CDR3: TGCGCCAGCAGGAAATTGGGACAGCCACAAGAGACCCAGTACATC.